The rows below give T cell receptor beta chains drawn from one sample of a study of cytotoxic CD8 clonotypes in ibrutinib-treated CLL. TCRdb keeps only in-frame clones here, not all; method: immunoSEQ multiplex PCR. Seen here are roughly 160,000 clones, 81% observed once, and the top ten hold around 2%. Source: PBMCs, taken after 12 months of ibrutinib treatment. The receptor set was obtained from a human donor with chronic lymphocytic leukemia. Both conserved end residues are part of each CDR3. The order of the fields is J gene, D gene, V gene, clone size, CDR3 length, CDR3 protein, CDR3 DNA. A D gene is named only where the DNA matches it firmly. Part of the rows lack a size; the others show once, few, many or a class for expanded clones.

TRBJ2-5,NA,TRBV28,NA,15,CASSLISGATETQYF,TGTGCCAGCAGTTTGATTTCAGGGGCTACAGAGACCCAGTACTTC
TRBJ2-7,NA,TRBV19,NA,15,CASSTRGADLPPQYF,TGTGCCAGTAGTACCCGGGGGGCGGACTTGCCTCCGCAGTACTTC
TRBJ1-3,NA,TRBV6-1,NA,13,CASSEGRQTTIYF,TGTGCCAGCAGTGAAGGGCGGCAGACGACCATATATTTT
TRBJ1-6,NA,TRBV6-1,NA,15,CASSEILGQESPLHF,TGTGCCAGCAGTGAAATCCTGGGGCAGGAGTCACCCCTCCACTTT
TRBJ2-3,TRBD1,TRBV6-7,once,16,CASSAPGTGVSDTQYF,TGTGCCAGCAGTGCACCTGGGACAGGGGTTTCAGATACGCAGTATTTT
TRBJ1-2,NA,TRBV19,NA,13,CASWLGENYGYTF,TGTGCCAGCTGGCTTGGCGAAAACTATGGCTACACCTTC
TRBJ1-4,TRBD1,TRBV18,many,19,CASSGQLRDRGISNEKLFF,TGTGCCAGCTCGGGTCAGCTCCGGGACAGGGGCATCAGTAATGAAAAACTGTTTTTT
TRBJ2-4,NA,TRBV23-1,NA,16,CASSQSGQRAKNIQYF,TGCGCCAGCAGTCAATCGGGCCAGCGGGCCAAAAACATTCAGTACTTC
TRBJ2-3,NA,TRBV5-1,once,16,CASSLARMMGTDTQYF,TGCGCCAGCAGCTTGGCCAGGATGATGGGCACAGATACGCAGTATTTT
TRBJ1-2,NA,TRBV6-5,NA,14,CASSYGLSSSGYTF,TGTGCCAGCAGTTACGGTCTGAGCAGTTCTGGCTACACCTTC
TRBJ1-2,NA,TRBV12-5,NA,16,CASGLVLSSGGGGYTF,TGTGCTAGTGGTTTGGTACTTTCTTCAGGCGGTGGTGGCTACACCTTC
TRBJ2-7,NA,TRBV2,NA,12,CASSQDNYEQYF,TGTGCCAGCAGCCAGGACAACTACGAGCAGTACTTC
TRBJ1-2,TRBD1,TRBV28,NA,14,CASSLLAGGYGYTF,TGTGCCAGCAGTTTACTGGCAGGGGGTTATGGCTACACCTTC
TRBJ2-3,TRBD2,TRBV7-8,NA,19,CASSLVWTRSARRTDTQYF,TGTGCCAGCAGCTTAGTGTGGACTAGAAGTGCGAGACGTACAGATACGCAGTATTTT
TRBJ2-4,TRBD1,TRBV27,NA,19,CASSRWDRGIGERGFIQYF,TGTGCCAGCAGTCGCTGGGACAGGGGGATTGGTGAGCGGGGGTTTATTCAGTACTTC
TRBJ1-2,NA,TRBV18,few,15,CASSPSPTPYYGYTF,TGTGCCAGCTCACCTTCTCCTACCCCTTACTATGGCTACACCTTC
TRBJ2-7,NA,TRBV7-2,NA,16,CASSLAGGGFPYEQYF,TGTGCCAGCAGCTTAGCCGGAGGTGGATTTCCCTACGAGCAGTACTTC
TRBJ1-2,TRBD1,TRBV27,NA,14,CASSSGQPGHGYTF,TGTGCCAGCAGTTCGGGACAGCCGGGGCATGGCTACACCTTC
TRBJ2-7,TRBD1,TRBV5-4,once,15,CASSPGTGGGYEQYF,TGTGCCAGCAGCCCCGGCACAGGGGGTGGGTACGAGCAGTACTTC
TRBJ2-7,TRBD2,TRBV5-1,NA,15,CASSLVSGPGYEQYF,TGCGCCAGCAGCTTGGTTAGCGGGCCAGGCTACGAGCAGTACTTC
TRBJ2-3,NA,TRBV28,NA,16,CASSSTFSPGADTQYF,TGTGCCAGCAGTTCCACCTTCTCTCCGGGGGCGGATACGCAGTATTTT
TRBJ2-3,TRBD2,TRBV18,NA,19,CASSPERLAGGKSTDTQYF,TGTGCCAGCTCACCCGAGAGACTAGCGGGAGGTAAAAGCACAGATACGCAGTATTTT
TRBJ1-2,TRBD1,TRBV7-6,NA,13,CASSPTGNYGYTF,TGTGCCAGCAGTCCGACAGGGAACTATGGCTACACCTTC
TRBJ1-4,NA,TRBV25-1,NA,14,CASSASVSNEKLFF,TGTGCCAGCAGTGCGAGCGTTTCTAATGAAAAACTGTTTTTT
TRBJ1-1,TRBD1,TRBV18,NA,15,CASSPPRGGAPEAFF,TGTGCCAGCTCACCACCGCGAGGGGGCGCCCCTGAAGCTTTCTTT
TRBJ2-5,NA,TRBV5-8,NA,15,CASSLAGRDVETQYF,TGTGCCAGCAGCTTGGCCGGTAGGGATGTAGAGACCCAGTACTTC
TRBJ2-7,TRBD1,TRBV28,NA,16,CATLEGTGGTFYEQYF,TGTGCCACCCTTGAAGGGACAGGGGGAACCTTCTACGAGCAGTACTTC